The next 32 T cell receptor beta chains were all read from a single sample in a study of graft-versus-host responses after intestinal transplantation. Profiled with immunoSEQ multiplex PCR; TCRdb holds only in-frame clones, not every one. The data contain several thousand clones, roughly 31% of them singletons. The authors combined approximately 200,000 CFSE-labeled responder cells with approximately 200,000 irradiated, violet-dye-labeled stimulator cells in plates. The specimen comprised alloreactive CD8+ T cells from a mixed lymphocyte reaction culture, sampled before transplantation. Subset in this sample: CFSE-low proliferating T cells sorted from roughly 6-day pre-transplant mixed lymphocyte reaction (GvH or HvG direction). The receptors shown here come from a human patient who was an organ donor for intestinal transplantation.

This sequence joins TRBV6-6 and TRBJ1-3; D not certain. The V gene lost 0 bases and the J gene lost 4 bases, with 4 bases spanning the gap. Per germline, CDR1 MNHNY and CDR2 SVGAGI (reference sequence). This CDR3 is 13 amino acids long. CDR3 DNA sequence: TGTGCCAGCAGTTACTCCCTAGGAAACACCATATATTTT. This sequence encodes CASSYSLGNTIYF.

Turning to this clone: Other DNA sequences in this sample translate to the same CDR3. The rearrangement joins TRBV7-6 to TRBJ2-7, with 7 bases fitting TRBD2. CDR3 length equals 16 residues. J lost 3 bases, V lost 6 bases, and 14 bases had no gene match. CDR1 is SGHVS and CDR2 is FNYEAQ in the germline V gene. CDR3: CASSLLGGEGGYEQYF. DNA of the CDR3: TGTGCCAGCAGTCTTCTGGGGGGGGAGGGTGGCTACGAGCAGTACTTC.

The genes are TRBV7-9 and TRBJ2-7; 8 nucleotides line up with TRBD2. After removal of 1 base from V and 4 bases from J, the junction contained 3 bases not matched to a gene. Germline loops: CDR1 SEHNR, CDR2 FQNEAQ (reference sequence). The CDR3 is made up of 14 amino acids. This CDR3 is CASSLVGGGYEQYF. The CDR3 coding sequence is TGTGCCAGCAGCTTAGTTGGCGGGGGGTACGAGCAGTACTTC.

This clone was seen only a few times. CDR3 sequence reads: CASSPPRGGAPNYGYTF. The DNA for the CDR3 is TGCGCCAGCAGCCCTCCCCGAGGGGGCGCTCCTAACTATGGCTACACCTTC. The rearrangement links TRBV4-1 to TRBJ1-2; 7 bases fit TRBD1. With 4 bases clipped from V and 0 bases from J, the junction kept 11 bases outside the gene matches. Germline lookup yields CDR1 MGHRA and CDR2 YSYEKL. This CDR3 has 17 amino acids.

The genes are TRBV11-2 and TRBJ2-7; D gene uncertain. The CDR3 length is 14 residues. Trimming took off 6 bases at V and 1 base at J, with 13 bases between the two ends. Per the germline V gene, CDR1 is SGHAT and CDR2 is FQNNGV. The CDR3 is CASSPGSPSYEQYF. The CDR3 DNA reads as TGTGCCAGCAGTCCCGGGTCCCCTTCCTACGAGCAGTACTTC. Full variable domain (outside the CDR3, taken from reference TRBV11-2 and TRBJ2-7): EAGVAQSPRYKIIEKRQSVAFWCNPISGHATLYWYQQILGQGPKLLIQFQNNGVVDDSQLPKDRFSAERLKGVDSTLKIQPAKLEDSAVYLCASSPGSPSYEQYFGPGTRLTVT.

The chain combines TRBV2 with TRBJ2-5, with D perhaps TRBD2 (6 bases). Per the germline V gene, CDR1 is SNHLY and CDR2 is FYNNEI. V shed 3 bases and J shed 2 bases, with 10 bases lying between them. The length of the CDR3 is 14 residues. The CDR3 sequence: CASSDLRGQETQYF. The CDR3 nucleotides read TGTGCCAGCAGTGACCTCCGGGGGCAAGAGACCCAGTACTTC.

By sample share, this clone is medium-sized. The J gene is TRBJ2-1, the V gene TRBV11-2; D might be TRBD1 or TRBD2, each matching 6 bases. The CDR3 covers 15 residues. V lost 8 bases, J lost 0 bases, and 14 bases lay in between. Germline CDR1 SGHAT, CDR2 FQNNGV. In DNA form, the CDR3 reads TGTGCCAGCCGGGGGCGAGACAGCTCCTACAATGAGCAGTTCTTC. It yields the protein CASRGRDSSYNEQFF.

The V gene is TRBV4-3, the J gene TRBJ2-3; 7 bases align to TRBD2. CDR3 length: 16 residues. V lost 0 bases, J lost 4 bases, and 7 bases stayed unmatched. Germline V gene data show CDR1 as LGHNA and CDR2 as YSLEER. CDR3 in amino acids: CASSQDWRGYPDTQYF. The CDR3 nucleotides read TGCGCCAGCAGCCAAGATTGGCGGGGGTACCCAGATACGCAGTATTTT.

This clone was observed a few times. The rearrangement uses TRBV11-1 and TRBJ2-7; TRBD1 might be the D (6 bases). The germline V gene encodes CDR1 SGHAT and CDR2 FQDESV (reference sequence). The CDR3 runs 14 residues. Trimming stripped 5 bases from V and 2 bases from J, with 13 bases between. CDR3 sequence (DNA): TGTGCCAGCAGCCACCGGGACAAACCCTACGAGCAGTACTTC. It codes for CASSHRDKPYEQYF. The full variable domain, in which reference TRBV11-1 and TRBJ2-7 provide the parts outside the CDR3, is EAEVAQSPRYKITEKSQAVAFWCDPISGHATLYWYRQILGQGPELLVQFQDESVVDDSQLPKDRFSAERLKGVDSTLKIQPAELGDSAMYLCASSHRDKPYEQYFGPGTRLTVT.

This clone was detected only once. The chain uses TRBV7-6 and TRBJ1-6; 7 nucleotides align to TRBD1. The junction had 11 bases not matched to a gene; V was cut back by 0 bases and J by 6 bases. CDR1 SGHVS and CDR2 FNYEAQ come from the germline V gene. The CDR3 totals 18 residues. CDR3 protein: CASSLAFPPGGGNSPLHF. CDR3 coding DNA: TGTGCCAGCAGCTTAGCTTTCCCGCCAGGGGGTGGTAATTCACCCCTCCACTTT.

In this sample, this clone turned up once. DNA for the CDR3: TGTGCCAGCAGCTTTCTCTCGCACAATGAGCAGTTCTTC. This gives the protein CASSFLSHNEQFF. The rearrangement links TRBV7-6 to TRBJ2-1, with D uncertain. V was shortened by 3 bases and J by 5 bases, with 8 bases between the two germline ends. The CDR3 covers 13 residues. Germline loops: CDR1 SGHVS, CDR2 FNYEAQ.

By share, this clone ranks as large. This chain links TRBV19 with TRBJ2-5; maybe TRBD2 (6 bases). This CDR3 is built from 15 residues. Trimming removed 5 bases at V and 4 bases at J, with 17 bases between. Germline CDR1 and CDR2: LNHDA and SQIVND (reference sequence). CDR3 residues: CASSGRDSSVETQYF. CDR3 DNA sequence: TGTGCCAGTAGTGGGCGGGACTCCTCCGTAGAGACCCAGTACTTC. Full variable domain (rest looked up from reference TRBV19 and TRBJ2-5): DGGITQSPKYLFRKEGQNVTLSCEQNLNHDAMYWYRQDPGQGLRLIYYSQIVNDFQKGDIAEGYSVSREKKESFPLTVTSAQKNPTAFYLCASSGRDSSVETQYFGPGTRLLVL.

The rearrangement links TRBV7-4 to TRBJ2-7; either TRBD1 or TRBD2 may fit D (5 bases each). There are 13 residues in the CDR3. Looked up from germline, CDR1 is SGHVT and CDR2 is SQSDAQ. The ends were cut back, 6 bases at V and 4 bases at J, with 13 bases in the middle. The CDR3 DNA reads as TGTGCCAGCAGTACGGGACCGACGTACGAGCAGTACTTC. This encodes CASSTGPTYEQYF. Filled out from reference TRBV7-4 and TRBJ2-7, the complete variable domain reads GAGVSQSPRYKVAKRGRDVALRCDSISGHVTLYWYRQTLGQGSEVLTYSQSDAQRDKSGRPSGRFSAERPERSVSTLKIQRTEQGDSAVYLCASSTGPTYEQYFGPGTRLTVT.

This clone came up a few times. The V gene is TRBV5-6, the J gene TRBJ2-7; the match to TRBD1 covers 8 bases. The germline CDR1 and CDR2 sequences are SGHDT and YYEEEE. The trim removed 5 bases at V and 2 bases at J, leaving 6 bases unmatched. The CDR3 extends over 14 amino acids. CDR3 bases: TGTGCCAGCAGTCCAGGGACAGGAGCCTACGAGCAGTACTTC. Translated, it gives CASSPGTGAYEQYF.

In the case of this clone: A much larger clone differs from this one at a single base, so this may be a read error. The J gene is TRBJ1-2, the V gene TRBV5-6, with D perhaps TRBD1 (5 bases). Trimming took 1 base from V and 6 from J, leaving 13 bases between them. Per the germline V gene, CDR1 is SGHDT and CDR2 is YYEEEE. The CDR3 is made up of 14 amino acids. The CDR3 nucleotides read TGTGCCAGCAGCTTGTCCCCCAGGGTAGATGGCTACACCTTC. Its protein is CASSLSPRVDGYTF.

The chain is built from TRBV20-1 and TRBJ1-2; D not resolved. The CDR3 is 11 amino acids. V shed 1 base and J shed 7 bases, with 7 bases lying between them. Per the germline V gene, CDR1 is DFQATT and CDR2 is SNEGSKA (reference sequence). The CDR3 region has the DNA TGCAGTGCTAGAGGCTCTGTTGGCTACACCTTC. Translation: CSARGSVGYTF.

Details on this clone: Since a far larger clone is one base different, this is likely a read error. The chain couples TRBV9 to TRBJ2-7, with 7 bases identical to TRBD1. Germline CDR1 reads SGDLS; CDR2 reads YYNGEE. The CDR3 is made up of 14 amino acids. The CDR3 spells CASSQEVRGYEQYF. Written as DNA, the CDR3 is TGCGCCAGCAGCCAAGAGGTCAGGGGGTACGAGCAGTACTTC.

The rearrangement uses TRBV4-3 and TRBJ2-1, with D perhaps matching TRBD1 or TRBD2 (5 bases each). This CDR3 spans 17 amino acids. Germline CDR1 and CDR2: LGHNA and YSLEER. Deletions cut 0 bases from V and 6 bases from J, with 18 bases between. This CDR3 is CASSQDFPGWDLNEQFF. As DNA, the CDR3 is TGCGCCAGCAGCCAAGATTTTCCGGGTTGGGACCTCAATGAGCAGTTCTTC.

V usage is TRBV7-2 and J usage is TRBJ2-7; D may be TRBD1 or TRBD2 (5 bases each). Germline V gene lookup returns CDR1 SGHTA and CDR2 FQGNSA. V was shortened by 5 bases and J by 4 bases, with 9 bases between the two germline ends. CDR3 length: 12 amino acids. CDR3: CASSLGVYEQYF. DNA of the CDR3: TGTGCCAGCAGCCTGGGGGTTTACGAGCAGTACTTC.

The chain is built from TRBV7-5 and TRBJ1-2. TRBV7-5 corresponds to a pseudogene. This CDR3 contains 14 residues. The CDR3 reads CARRAGEEGYGYTF. CDR3 bases: TGTGCCAGAAGAGCAGGGGAGGAGGGCTATGGCTACACCTTC.

Only a few counts were recorded for this clone. CDR3 DNA: TGTGCCATCAGTGGGTCAGGGGTTGGACAGCCCCAGCATTTT. It encodes CAISGSGVGQPQHF. This chain links TRBV10-3 with TRBJ1-5; TRBD1 might be the D (6 bases). Germline values: CDR1 ENHRY, CDR2 SYGVKD. This CDR3 contains 14 residues. V lost 4 bases and J lost 7, with 14 bases in between.

This rearrangement joins TRBV4-3 to TRBJ1-1, with 8 nucleotides matching TRBD1. Losses at the gene ends were 6 bases for V and 6 bases for J; bases not matched to a gene: 3. The CDR3 sequence is 12 residues long. Germline V gives CDR1 LGHNA, CDR2 YSLEER. Here the CDR3 reads CASRQGGSEAFF. The CDR3 DNA sequence: TGCGCCAGCAGACAGGGGGGATCTGAAGCTTTCTTT.

This clone was detected a few times. The CDR3 reads CASSLTANTEAFF. The CDR3 DNA is TGCGCCAGCAGCTTGACAGCGAACACTGAAGCTTTCTTT. The V call is TRBV5-1, the J call TRBJ1-1, with D unresolved. In germline, CDR1 is SGHRS, CDR2 YFSETQ. The V and J ends lost 1 base and 1 base respectively, with 5 bases between them. This CDR3 spans 13 amino acids.

V is TRBV4-3 and J is TRBJ1-3, with a possible D match to TRBD1 (6 bases). CDR1 and CDR2 from the germline V gene are LGHNA and YSLEER. V was shortened by 0 bases and J by 8 bases, with 23 bases between the two germline ends. The CDR3 loop spans 18 amino acids. CDR3 residues: CASSQDSLAAGHSYTIYF. In nucleotides, the CDR3 is TGCGCCAGCAGCCAAGATTCCCTCGCGGCGGGACACTCTTACACCATATATTTT.

The chain recombines TRBV7-2 with TRBJ1-1, with D uncertain. From germline, CDR1 is SGHTA and CDR2 FQGNSA. The germline V and J ends were trimmed by 6 bases and 0 bases, with 17 bases remaining between them. There are 16 residues in the CDR3. As DNA, the CDR3 is TGTGCCAGCAGTCACGTAGGAGCTCTAATGAACACTGAAGCTTTCTTT. As protein: CASSHVGALMNTEAFF.

The J gene is TRBJ1-1, the V gene TRBV19; D is perhaps TRBD1 (5 bases). The CDR3 spans 14 residues. The V gene's germline CDR1 is LNHDA and CDR2 SQIVND (reference sequence). The germline V and J ends were trimmed by 5 bases and 5 bases, with 15 bases remaining between them. The CDR3 spells CASSPGSSGTEAFF. The CDR3 region has the DNA TGTGCCAGTAGTCCAGGGTCCTCGGGAACTGAAGCTTTCTTT.

This clone is medium-sized. The chain uses TRBV10-3 and TRBJ1-1; no firm D call. This CDR3 comprises 14 residues. V was shortened by 4 bases and J by 5 bases, with 14 bases between the two germline ends. CDR1 ENHRY and CDR2 SYGVKD come from the germline V gene. The DNA of the CDR3 is TGTGCCATCAGTGTTTGGTCGGTTGGTACTGAAGCTTTCTTT. Protein: CAISVWSVGTEAFF.

This clone was counted only a few times. The CDR3 loop is CASSLALEGAGTDTQYF. DNA for the CDR3: TGTGCCAGCAGCTTGGCGCTGGAGGGTGCGGGCACAGATACGCAGTATTTT. The gene calls are TRBV5-8 and TRBJ2-3; a possible D gene is TRBD2 (6 bases). Trimming cost V 0 bases and J 1 base, with 15 bases left between them. The CDR3 covers 17 residues. Germline V gene sequence: CDR1 SGHTS, CDR2 YDEGEE.

The CDR3, as DNA: TGTGCCAGCAGGACTGGATCTGGAAACACCATATATTTT. Amino acids: CASRTGSGNTIYF. The chain carries TRBV14 and TRBJ1-3; D uncertain. This CDR3 spans 13 amino acids. Germline CDR1 is SGHDN and CDR2 is FVKESK. With 6 bases removed from V and 1 base from J, the gap between germline ends came to 7 bases. The full variable domain, in which reference TRBV14 and TRBJ1-3 provide the parts outside the CDR3, is EAGVTQFPSHSVIEKGQTVTLRCDPISGHDNLYWYRRVMGKEIKFLLHFVKESKQDESGMPNNRFLAERTGGTYSTLKVQPAELEDSGVYFCASRTGSGNTIYFGEGSWLTVV.

This clone showed up just a few times. One end of the junction is discordant with germline, which a read error may explain. This sequence joins TRBV7-9 and TRBJ2-7, with TRBD1 matching 7 bases. The CDR3 loop spans 15 amino acids. CDR1 and CDR2 from the germline V gene are SEHNR and FQNEAQ (reference sequence). The CDR3 DNA reads TGCGCCAGCAGCCAAGAATGGACAGGCCCCTACGAGCAGTACTTC. Translation gives CASSQEWTGPYEQYF.

J is TRBJ1-2 and V is TRBV6-5; 9 bases are a match to TRBD1. CDR3 length: 13 amino acids. Germline assignment: CDR1 MNHEY and CDR2 SVGAGI. Germline trimming cut 9 bases from V and 8 bases from J; bases unmatched to any gene: 10. In DNA, the CDR3 is TGTGCCAGTTTGGCCGGGACAGGGTTCGGCTACACCTTC. Protein: CASLAGTGFGYTF.

This sequence joins TRBV6-6 and TRBJ1-1; D might be TRBD1 (6 bases). Trimming stripped 0 bases from V and 0 bases from J, with 11 bases between. Germline V gives CDR1 MNHNY, CDR2 SVGAGI (reference sequence). The CDR3 has 16 residues. As DNA, the CDR3 is TGTGCCAGCAGTTACTCTCCGGGACACTTGAACACTGAAGCTTTCTTT. Protein: CASSYSPGHLNTEAFF.